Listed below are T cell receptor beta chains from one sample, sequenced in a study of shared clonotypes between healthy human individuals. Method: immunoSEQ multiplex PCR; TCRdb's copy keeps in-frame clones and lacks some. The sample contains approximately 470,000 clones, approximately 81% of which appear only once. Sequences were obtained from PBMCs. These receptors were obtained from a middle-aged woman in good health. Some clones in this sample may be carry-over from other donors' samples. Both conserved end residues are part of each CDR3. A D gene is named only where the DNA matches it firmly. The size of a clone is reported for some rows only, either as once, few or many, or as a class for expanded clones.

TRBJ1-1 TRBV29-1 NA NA CSVVANPPGGTEAFF TGCAGCGTTGTGGCCAACCCCCCGGGGGGCACTGAAGCTTTCTTT
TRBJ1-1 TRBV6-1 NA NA CALSLAVPTEAFF TGTGCCTTATCGCTGGCAGTTCCCACTGAAGCTTTCTTT
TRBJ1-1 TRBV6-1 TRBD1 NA CASSINRGVNTEAFF TGTGCCAGCAGTATCAACAGGGGAGTAAACACTGAAGCTTTCTTT
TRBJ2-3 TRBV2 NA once CASSFGMDTQYF TGTGCCAGCAGCTTTGGGATGGATACGCAGTATTTT
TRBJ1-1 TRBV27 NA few CASSPIAGARTEAFF TGTGCCAGCAGTCCCATAGCGGGGGCGCGTACTGAAGCTTTCTTT
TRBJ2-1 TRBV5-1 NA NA CASSFGGLNEQFF TGCGCCAGCAGCTTCGGGGGTTTGAATGAGCAGTTCTTC
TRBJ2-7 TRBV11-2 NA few CASSPTPYEQYF TGTGCCAGCAGCCCCACCCCCTACGAGCAGTACTTC
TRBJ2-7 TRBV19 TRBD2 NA CASSLTSGSYEQYF TGTGCCAGTAGTCTGACTAGCGGGAGCTACGAGCAGTACTTC
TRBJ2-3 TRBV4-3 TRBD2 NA CASSQGASGSADTQYF TGCGCCAGCAGCCAAGGGGCTAGCGGGAGCGCAGATACGCAGTATTTT
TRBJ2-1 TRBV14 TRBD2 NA CASSPRTSGIYNEQFF TGTGCCAGCAGCCCCCGGACTAGCGGGATTTACAATGAGCAGTTCTTC
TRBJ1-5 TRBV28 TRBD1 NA CASSPAQGAIQPQHF TGTGCCAGCAGCCCCGCGCAGGGGGCTATTCAGCCCCAGCATTTT
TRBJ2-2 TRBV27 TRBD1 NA CASSLLVTGPGELFF TGTGCCAGCAGTTTATTGGTGACAGGGCCCGGGGAGCTGTTTTTT
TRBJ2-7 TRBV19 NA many CASSTLDGAQTYEQYF TGTGCCAGCAGTACCCTAGACGGGGCACAGACCTACGAGCAGTACTTC
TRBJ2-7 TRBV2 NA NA CASSFEVIYEQYF TGTGCCAGCAGCTTCGAGGTCATATACGAGCAGTACTTC
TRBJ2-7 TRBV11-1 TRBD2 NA CASSTLLRGSSYEQYF TGTGCCAGCAGCACCCTCCTTCGCGGGAGCTCCTACGAGCAGTACTTC
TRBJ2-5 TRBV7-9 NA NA CASSLIAETQYF TGTGCCAGCAGCCTTATAGCGGAGACCCAGTACTTC
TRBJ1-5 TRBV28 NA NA CATESNLFQPQHF TGTGCCACCGAATCGAACCTTTTTCAGCCCCAGCATTTT
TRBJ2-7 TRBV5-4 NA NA CASSLDEGNEQYF TGTGCCAGCAGCTTGGACGAGGGGAACGAGCAGTACTTC
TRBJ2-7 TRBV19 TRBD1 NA CASSPRDRDEQYF TGTGCCAGTAGTCCCCGAGACAGGGACGAGCAGTACTTC